The 20 T cell receptor beta chains listed next were all sequenced from one sample in a study of blood T cell repertoires in COVID-19. Some clones are missing from TCRdb's copy, which holds only in-frame ones; the method was immunoSEQ multiplex PCR. The sample holds about 220,000 clones; roughly 75% are singletons and the top ten take over 7%. Specimen: peripheral blood. The receptors were sampled from a woman in her seventies with acute or convalescent COVID-19.

This clone was detected only a few times. This chain connects TRBV5-1 to TRBJ2-5; 10 bases are shared with TRBD2. Trimming at V came to 0 bases and at J to 1 base, leaving 3 bases not matched to a gene. CDR1 and CDR2 (germline): SGHRS, YFSETQ. This CDR3 is 16 amino acids long. DNA for the CDR3: TGCGCCAGCAGCTTGGGGACTAGCGGATTCCAAGAGACCCAGTACTTC. It specifies CASSLGTSGFQETQYF. The entire variable domain, with the rest obtained from reference TRBV5-1 and TRBJ2-5, is as follows: KAGVTQTPRYLIKTRGQQVTLSCSPISGHRSVSWYQQTPGQGLQFLFEYFSETQRNKGNFPGRFSGRQFSNSRSEMNVSTLELGDSALYLCASSLGTSGFQETQYFGPGTRLLVL.

V gene TRBV10-1 combines with J gene TRBJ1-1; no reliable D call. Per germline, CDR1 WNHNN and CDR2 SYGVQD (reference sequence). V lost 5 bases and J 5 bases, leaving 12 bases between the germline ends. This CDR3 comprises 13 residues. The CDR3 protein is CASSTEGGTEAFF. The CDR3 region has the DNA TGCGCCAGCAGTACTGAAGGAGGAACTGAAGCTTTCTTT.

The chain recombines TRBV29-1 with TRBJ2-7; 7 nucleotides align to TRBD1. Per germline, CDR1 SQVTM and CDR2 ANQGSEA. This CDR3 is built from 11 residues. V lost 6 bases and J lost 1; bases outside the gene matches: 0. The CDR3 sequence: CSVGQSYEQYF. CDR3 nucleotides: TGCAGCGTGGGACAGTCCTACGAGCAGTACTTC.

This clone turned up a few times. The chain recombines TRBV24-1 with TRBJ2-5; 12 positions match TRBD2. Germline V gene sequence: CDR1 KGHDR, CDR2 SFDVKD. The V gene end was trimmed by 1 base and the J gene end by 3 bases; junction bases not matched to a gene: 5. CDR3 size: 17 residues. The CDR3 spells CATSDFGGLAGKETQYF. The CDR3 DNA reads TGTGCCACCAGTGATTTTGGAGGACTAGCGGGGAAAGAGACCCAGTACTTC.

This clone has only one observation. The V gene is TRBV7-2, the J gene TRBJ1-5, with no clear D. Trimming took 2 bases from V and 4 from J, leaving 6 bases between them. The CDR3 is 13 amino acids. Germline CDR1 is SGHTA and CDR2 is FQGNSA. The CDR3 spells CASSLNLNQPQHF. CDR3 nucleotide sequence: TGTGCCAGCAGCTTAAATTTAAATCAGCCCCAGCATTTT.

The rearrangement joins TRBV6-1 to TRBJ2-7, with D tentatively TRBD2 (6 bases). From germline, CDR1 is MNHNS and CDR2 SASEGT. CDR3 length: 12 amino acids. Trimming removed 0 bases at V and 6 bases at J, with 6 bases between. The CDR3 spells CASSEAGLEQYV. The CDR3 nucleotides read TGTGCCAGCAGTGAAGCGGGACTCGAGCAGTACGTC.

The V call is TRBV6-4, the J call TRBJ2-1, with 9 bases lining up with TRBD2. The germline V gene has CDR1 MRHNA and CDR2 SNTAGT. The V and J ends lost 6 bases and 6 bases, in that order; junction bases with no gene match: 6. The CDR3 is made up of 14 amino acids. This CDR3 is CASSAGLASNEQFF. In DNA, the CDR3 is TGTGCCAGCAGCGCGGGACTAGCAAGCAATGAGCAGTTCTTC.

The gene calls are TRBV4-1 and TRBJ2-5; 11 nucleotides align to TRBD2. CDR3 length: 17 amino acids. Germline assignment: CDR1 MGHRA and CDR2 YSYEKL. The trim removed 0 bases at V and 6 bases at J, leaving 9 bases unmatched. The CDR3 sequence is CASSQDGASGGQKTQYF. CDR3 nucleotides: TGCGCCAGCAGCCAAGATGGGGCTAGCGGGGGGCAAAAGACCCAGTACTTC.

The chain carries TRBV12-3 or TRBV12-4 and TRBJ1-5, with D perhaps matching TRBD1 (5 bases). Trimming pared 5 bases from V and 7 bases from J, leaving 12 bases between. This CDR3 is 13 amino acids long. CDR3 coding DNA: TGTGCCAGCAGTCCTCACAGGTGGCAGCCCCAGCATTTT. This codes for CASSPHRWQPQHF.

The chain employs TRBV5-1 and TRBJ1-2; tentatively, D is TRBD1 (5 bases). Germline-derived CDR1 and CDR2 are SGHRS and YFSETQ. This CDR3 is built from 13 residues. Trimming removed 0 bases at V and 7 bases at J, with 10 bases between. The CDR3 spells CASSLEGESGYTF. CDR3 in DNA: TGCGCCAGCAGCTTGGAAGGGGAAAGTGGCTACACCTTC. The full variable domain, its missing parts supplied by reference TRBV5-1 and TRBJ1-2, is KAGVTQTPRYLIKTRGQQVTLSCSPISGHRSVSWYQQTPGQGLQFLFEYFSETQRNKGNFPGRFSGRQFSNSRSEMNVSTLELGDSALYLCASSLEGESGYTFGSGTRLTVV.

This clone was recorded only once. V is TRBV7-2 and J is TRBJ1-3; 7 bases map to TRBD1. The CDR3 consists of 14 residues. Germline-derived CDR1 and CDR2 are SGHTA and FQGNSA. The V segment lost 4 bases and the J segment 5 bases; nucleotides outside the gene matches: 5. As DNA, the CDR3 is TGTGCCAGCAGCTCCTCAGGGGGGAGAAACACCATATATTTT. Amino acids: CASSSSGGRNTIYF. The full variable domain, with the rest looked up from reference TRBV7-2 and TRBJ1-3, is GAGVSQSPSNKVTEKGKDVELRCDPISGHTALYWYRQSLGQGLEFLIYFQGNSAPDKSGLPSDRFSAERTGGSVSTLTIQRTQQEDSAVYLCASSSSGGRNTIYFGEGSWLTVV.

The chain combines TRBV5-6 with TRBJ1-6, with D perhaps matching TRBD1 (5 bases). CDR3 length: 17 residues. Germline-derived CDR1 and CDR2 are SGHDT and YYEEEE. V lost 2 bases and J lost 3, with 15 bases in between. The CDR3 region has the DNA TGTGCCAGCAGCTTCGTTCCGGGGGAGGACTATAATTCACCCCTCCACTTT. It specifies CASSFVPGEDYNSPLHF.

The chain couples TRBV2 to TRBJ2-3, with 9 bases matching TRBD2. This CDR3 has 16 residues. The ends lost 8 bases at V and 0 bases at J; junction bases unmatched: 9. Germline CDR1 SNHLY, CDR2 FYNNEI. The CDR3 spells CASRGGAPYSTDTQYF. For the CDR3, the DNA is TGTGCCAGCCGCGGGGGGGCACCTTATAGCACAGATACGCAGTATTTT. Based on the CDR3 plus reference TRBV2 and TRBJ2-3, the full variable domain is EPEVTQTPSHQVTQMGQEVILRCVPISNHLYFYWYRQILGQKVEFLVSFYNNEISEKSEIFDDQFSVERPDGSNFTLKIRSTKLEDSAMYFCASRGGAPYSTDTQYFGPGTRLTVL.

V is TRBV6-1 and J is TRBJ2-1, with 13 nucleotides matching TRBD2. CDR3 size: 17 residues. V was pared by 2 bases and J by 4 bases, with 5 bases of the junction left unmatched. Germline lookup yields CDR1 MNHNS and CDR2 SASEGT. This CDR3 is CASSETELAGGYNEQFF. CDR3 DNA: TGTGCCAGCAGTGAAACCGAACTAGCGGGGGGGTACAATGAGCAGTTCTTC.

The chain couples TRBV5-1 to TRBJ2-3, with D maybe TRBD2 (6 bases). CDR1 is SGHRS, CDR2 YFSETQ, per germline. Trimming cost V 0 bases and J 4 bases, with 12 bases left between them. The CDR3 runs to 15 residues. The CDR3 loop is CASSLDGGIADTQYF. CDR3 nucleotides: TGCGCCAGCAGCTTGGATGGGGGGATTGCAGATACGCAGTATTTT.

The sample holds one count of this clone. This sequence joins TRBV3-1 (or the pseudogene TRBV3-2) and TRBJ2-5; 8 bases line up with TRBD2. Trimming removed 0 bases from V and 6 bases from J; junction bases left unmatched: 9. CDR1 is LGHDT and CDR2 is YNNKEL in the germline V gene (reference sequence). The CDR3 is 16 residues long. The CDR3 protein is CASSQDFGGGQQTQYF. The CDR3, as DNA: TGTGCCAGCAGCCAAGATTTTGGCGGGGGGCAACAGACCCAGTACTTC.

This clone was seen ten or more times. The rearrangement uses TRBV7-6 and TRBJ1-1; the D gene is possibly TRBD1 (5 bases). CDR1 SGHVS and CDR2 FNYEAQ come from the germline V gene. V lost 2 bases, J lost 0 bases, and 7 bases lay in between. CDR3 size: 14 residues. Here the CDR3 DNA reads TGTGCCAGCAGCTTACAGGGTTTGAACACTGAAGCTTTCTTT. It encodes CASSLQGLNTEAFF.

The chain recombines TRBV11-2 with TRBJ1-6, with D possibly matching TRBD1 (5 bases). CDR1 and CDR2 (germline): SGHAT, FQNNGV. The CDR3 spans 17 residues. V lost 5 bases to trimming and J lost 6 bases, with 20 bases between them. CDR3 region: CASSLNRAGVGNSPLHF. CDR3 DNA sequence: TGTGCCAGCAGCCTGAACCGTGCGGGGGTCGGTAATTCACCCCTCCACTTT.

The V call is TRBV7-2, the J call TRBJ1-1; perhaps TRBD1 as D (6 bases). The CDR3 length is 13 residues. The germline CDR1 and CDR2 sequences are SGHTA and FQGNSA. V was clipped by 7 bases and J by 4 bases, with 13 bases between them. The CDR3 sequence: CASTWGGGTEAFF. The CDR3 nucleotides are TGTGCCAGCACCTGGGGAGGGGGCACTGAAGCTTTCTTT.

The chain recombines TRBV10-3 with TRBJ2-7; a possible D gene is TRBD2 (7 bases). Germline CDR1 is ENHRY and CDR2 is SYGVKD. This CDR3 spans 13 amino acids. Trimming removed 4 bases from V and 4 bases from J, with 11 bases in between. DNA of the CDR3: TGTGCCATCAGTGGGGGGGGGCCATACGAGCAGTACTTC. Protein: CAISGGGPYEQYF.